The clone carrying this TCR beta chain was seen many times. The entry originates in a study of T-cell memory formation after mild COVID-19. The CDR3 sequence is 16 residues long. Per germline, CDR1 MGHDK and CDR2 SYGVNS. V lost 1 base, J lost 0 bases, and 7 bases lay in between. In TCRdb, the 5' RACE reads were re-called with MiXCR into one record per CDR3 protein. The sample yields 250,000 to 300,000 distinct CDR3 sequences, 16% seen once. The receptor was derived from a man younger than 35 who had mild COVID-19 (a few samples of this study predate the infection). Cell type and time point are not known. The chain has TRBV25-1 and TRBJ2-6, with no clear D. Sequenced sample: PBMCs or a T cell subset sorted from them (not recorded which). The DNA of the CDR3 is TGTGCCAGCAGTGAATCCGGTTCCTCTGGGGCCAACGTCCTGACTTTC. Amino acid sequence: CASSESGSSGANVLTF.